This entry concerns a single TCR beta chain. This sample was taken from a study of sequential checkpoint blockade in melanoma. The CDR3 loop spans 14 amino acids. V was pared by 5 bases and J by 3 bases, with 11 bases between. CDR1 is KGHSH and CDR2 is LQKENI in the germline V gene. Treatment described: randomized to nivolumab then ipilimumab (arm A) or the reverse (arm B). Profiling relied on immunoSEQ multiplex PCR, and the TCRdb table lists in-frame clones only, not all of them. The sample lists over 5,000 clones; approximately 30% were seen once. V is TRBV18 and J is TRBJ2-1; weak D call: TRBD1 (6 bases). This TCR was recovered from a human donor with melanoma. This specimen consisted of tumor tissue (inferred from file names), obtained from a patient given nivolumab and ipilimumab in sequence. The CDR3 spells CASSSDRFYNEQFF. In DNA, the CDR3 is TGTGCCAGCTCAAGCGACAGGTTCTACAATGAGCAGTTCTTC.